One and the same sample provided the 3 T cell receptor beta chains below, sequenced in a study of blood T cell repertoires in COVID-19. This table comes from immunoSEQ multiplex PCR, and its TCRdb copy is limited to in-frame clones, with some not included. The data show around 140,000 clones, approximately 88% seen once. The sequenced sample consisted of peripheral blood. These receptors all stem from a man aged 55 to 70 with active or convalescent COVID-19.

This clone was recorded once. V and J are TRBV7-2 and TRBJ2-7; TRBD1 matches at 10 bases. This CDR3 contains 15 residues. With V trimmed by 6 bases and J by 3 bases, 8 bases remained unmatched. Germline V lookup: CDR1 SGHTA, CDR2 FQGNSA. The CDR3 loop is CASRLGGQGFYEQYF. Written as DNA, the CDR3 is TGTGCCAGCAGGTTGGGGGGACAGGGGTTCTACGAGCAGTACTTC.

The CDR3 DNA sequence: TGTGCCAGCAGTTACGGTGGCCTGTACGAGCAGTACTTC. It is translated as CASSYGGLYEQYF. The chain uses TRBV6-2 or TRBV6-3 and TRBJ2-7, with D unresolved. CDR1 and CDR2 from the germline V gene are MNHEY and SVGEGT. V was pared by 2 bases and J by 4 bases, with 9 bases between. The CDR3 runs to 13 residues.

This clone was counted only a few times. The rearrangement joins TRBV24-1 to TRBJ1-5; TRBD1 matches 7 bases. The CDR3 loop spans 13 amino acids. CDR1 is KGHDR, CDR2 SFDVKD, per germline. Trimming cost V 4 bases and J 7 bases; bases outside gene matches: 3. The CDR3 sequence is CATSEGGAQPQHF. CDR3 DNA: TGTGCCACCAGTGAAGGGGGCGCCCAGCCCCAGCATTTT.